The text below deals with one T cell receptor beta chain. The data were taken from a study of cytomegalovirus exposure and HLA in healthy donors. The PCR employed 60 Vbeta primers together with 13 Jbeta primers. Produced via immunoSEQ multiplex PCR; TCRdb's table is partial and in-frame only. The table lists 150,000 to 200,000 clones, 68% of them singletons. The CDR3 has 15 residues. The germline gives CDR1 SGHRS, CDR2 YFSETQ. Trimming removed 4 bases at V and 5 bases at J, with 19 bases between. Input material: PBMCs. The clonotype originates from a middle-aged man in good health and CMV-seronegative. The rearrangement joins TRBV5-1 to TRBJ2-7, with D perhaps matching TRBD2 (5 bases). The CDR3 DNA reads as TGCGCCAGCAGCCAAGAGGACCCGAGAGGGCACGAGCAGTACTTC. It is translated as CASSQEDPRGHEQYF.